This is a list of T cell receptor beta chains from one sample in a study of blood T cell repertoires in COVID-19. Sequencing used immunoSEQ multiplex PCR; TCRdb keeps in-frame clones, though not all of them. The sample holds 200,000 to 250,000 clones, about 84% seen once. Sequencing was done on a sample of PBMCs or T cells enriched from blood (not recorded which). Receptors were obtained from a man between 60 and 70 years old who had recovered from COVID-19. CDR3s include the opening cysteine and the closing phenylalanine or tryptophan. D genes are given only for firm matches. The size of a clone is reported for some rows only, either as once, few or many, or as a class for expanded clones.

CDR3 | DNA | J | D | size | V
CASSPPGLAGGRSYNEQFF | TGTGCCAGCAGTCCACCGGGACTAGCGGGGGGCAGGTCCTACAATGAGCAGTTCTTC | TRBJ2-1 | TRBD2 | - | TRBV6-6
CASSYSSTERAFF | TGTGCCAGCAGTTACTCGAGTACGGAGAGAGCTTTCTTT | TRBJ1-1 | - | once | TRBV6-5
CASRGPVEAFF | TGTGCCAGCAGGGGGCCAGTCGAAGCTTTCTTT | TRBJ1-1 | - | - | TRBV11-3
CSVSGLINNNEQFF | TGCAGCGTTTCTGGACTAATTAATAACAATGAGCAGTTCTTC | TRBJ2-1 | - | - | TRBV29-1
CASSARDAAGEKLFF | TGTGCCAGCAGCGCCCGGGACGCAGCGGGTGAAAAACTGTTTTTT | TRBJ1-4 | - | - | TRBV3-1/TRBV3-2
CASSEGRGGVSYNEQFF | TGCGCCAGCTCCGAGGGGCGGGGGGGCGTTTCCTACAATGAGCAGTTCTTC | TRBJ2-1 | TRBD2 | - | TRBV10-2
CASSIRQQPSGEQYF | TGTGCCAGTAGTATCAGGCAGCAGCCGTCTGGAGAGCAGTACTTC | TRBJ2-7 | - | - | TRBV19
CASSLAAGGISSYNSPLHF | TGCGCCAGCAGCTTGGCCGCAGGGGGGATCAGCTCCTATAATTCACCCCTCCACTTT | TRBJ1-6 | TRBD1 | - | TRBV5-1
CASSTTSDRGTGELFF | TGTGCCAGCAGCACCACCTCGGACAGGGGTACCGGGGAGCTGTTTTTT | TRBJ2-2 | TRBD1 | - | TRBV2
CASSPSGGAYEQYF | TGTGCCAGCTCCCCTAGCGGGGGGGCGTACGAGCAGTACTTC | TRBJ2-7 | TRBD2 | - | TRBV18
CASSLEGRRGGNSPLHF | TGTGCCAGCAGCTTAGAGGGGCGCCGAGGTGGTAATTCACCCCTCCACTTT | TRBJ1-6 | - | - | TRBV11-2
CATSKATGVETQYF | TGTGCCACCAGTAAAGCGACAGGGGTTGAGACCCAGTACTTC | TRBJ2-5 | TRBD1 | - | TRBV24-1
CATSDSTGGFSGNTIYF | TGTGCCACCAGTGATTCCACAGGGGGCTTCTCTGGAAACACCATATATTTT | TRBJ1-3 | TRBD1 | - | TRBV24-1
CASTRTGIYEQYF | TGTGCCAGCACGAGGACAGGGATTTACGAGCAGTACTTC | TRBJ2-7 | TRBD1 | - | TRBV25-1
CASSYHPGGHGTEAFF | TGTGCCAGCAGTTATCATCCGGGGGGACACGGCACTGAAGCTTTCTTT | TRBJ1-1 | - | - | TRBV6-5
CASSQDPGASGANVLTF | TGCGCCAGCAGCCAAGACCCAGGGGCCTCTGGGGCCAACGTCCTGACTTTC | TRBJ2-6 | - | - | TRBV4-3
CASSERAIRGTGELFF | TGTGCCAGCAGCGAACGAGCCATTAGGGGCACCGGGGAGCTGTTTTTT | TRBJ2-2 | - | - | TRBV5-4
CASSQGQRETQYF | TGTGCCAGCAGCCAAGGACAGCGAGAGACCCAGTACTTC | TRBJ2-5 | - | - | TRBV7-2
CASSLGTSGGNEQFF | TGCGCCAGCAGTTTGGGGACTAGCGGGGGGAATGAGCAGTTCTTC | TRBJ2-1 | TRBD2 | - | TRBV10-1
CASSPVGAPNEKLFF | TGTGCCAGCTCACCAGTGGGGGCACCTAATGAAAAACTGTTTTTT | TRBJ1-4 | - | few | TRBV18
CASSLSGVTTDTQYF | TGTGCCAGCAGCTTATCCGGGGTTACGACAGATACGCAGTATTTT | TRBJ2-3 | - | - | TRBV7-2
CASSTGTNRETQYF | TGCGCCAGCAGCACCGGGACTAACAGGGAGACCCAGTACTTC | TRBJ2-5 | TRBD2 | - | TRBV5-1
CASSQFTEGGNEQFF | TGTGCCAGCAGCCAATTTACAGAGGGTGGCAATGAGCAGTTCTTC | TRBJ2-1 | - | - | TRBV4-2
CASSLYQETQYF | TGTGCCAGCAGCTTATATCAAGAGACCCAGTACTTC | TRBJ2-5 | - | - | TRBV11-1
CAWKPASGGAVGTGELFF | TGTGCCTGGAAACCCGCTAGCGGGGGGGCCGTCGGCACCGGGGAGCTGTTTTTT | TRBJ2-2 | TRBD2 | many | TRBV30
CASRVGGFMNTEAFF | TGTGCCAGCAGAGTGGGGGGTTTCATGAACACTGAAGCTTTCTTT | TRBJ1-1 | - | once | TRBV2
CASSKNSANYGYTF | TGTGCCAGCTCAAAAAATAGTGCTAACTATGGCTACACCTTC | TRBJ1-2 | - | - | TRBV18
CASGLVSSGQETQYF | TGTGCTAGTGGTTTAGTGTCTAGCGGCCAAGAGACCCAGTACTTC | TRBJ2-5 | TRBD2 | - | TRBV12-5
CASSSDRGRTEAFF | TGTGCCAGCAGTTCGGACAGGGGGCGCACTGAAGCTTTCTTT | TRBJ1-1 | TRBD1 | - | TRBV2
CASSASVADTQYF | TGTGCCAGCAGCGCCTCGGTGGCAGATACGCAGTATTTT | TRBJ2-3 | - | - | TRBV11-2
CASTREGVEGYTF | TGTGCCAGCACCCGCGAGGGGGTGGAAGGCTACACCTTC | TRBJ1-2 | - | - | TRBV6-5
CASSLTGIDTEAFF | TGTGCCAGCAGCTTGACCGGGATAGACACTGAAGCTTTCTTT | TRBJ1-1 | - | few | TRBV5-4
CASSEVDTGTEAFF | TGTGCCAGCAGTGAAGTTGACACGGGGACTGAAGCTTTCTTT | TRBJ1-1 | - | - | TRBV6-1